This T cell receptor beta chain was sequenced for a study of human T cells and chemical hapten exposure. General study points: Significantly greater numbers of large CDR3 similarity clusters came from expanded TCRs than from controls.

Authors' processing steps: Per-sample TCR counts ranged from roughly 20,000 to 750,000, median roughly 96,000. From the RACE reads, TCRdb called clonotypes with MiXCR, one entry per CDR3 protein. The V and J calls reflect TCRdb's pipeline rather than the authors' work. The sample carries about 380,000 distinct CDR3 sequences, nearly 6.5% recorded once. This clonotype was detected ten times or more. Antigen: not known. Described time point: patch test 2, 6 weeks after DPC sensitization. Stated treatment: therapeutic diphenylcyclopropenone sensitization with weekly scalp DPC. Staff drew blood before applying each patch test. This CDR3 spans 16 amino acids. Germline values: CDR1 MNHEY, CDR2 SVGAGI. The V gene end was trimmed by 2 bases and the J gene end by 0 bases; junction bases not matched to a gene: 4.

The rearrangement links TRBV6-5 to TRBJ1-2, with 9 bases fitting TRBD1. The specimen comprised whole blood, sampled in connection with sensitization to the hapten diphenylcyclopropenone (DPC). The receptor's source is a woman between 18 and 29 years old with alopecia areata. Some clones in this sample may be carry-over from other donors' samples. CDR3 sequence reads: CASSYRGQGSNYGYTF. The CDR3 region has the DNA TGTGCCAGCAGTTACCGGGGACAGGGATCTAACTATGGCTACACCTTC.